One and the same sample provided the 4 T cell receptor beta chains below, sequenced in a study of shared clonotypes between healthy human individuals. Using immunoSEQ multiplex PCR, the repertoire was profiled, and TCRdb retains in-frame clones only, with some absent. The sample carries more than 2 million clones, roughly 96% recorded once. Material: naive CD4+ T cells sorted from blood. As to subset: CD45RA+ positively selected. These receptors were taken from a man between 18 and 35 years old in good health.

This chain uses TRBV7-6 with TRBJ2-6; 9 bases are a match to TRBD2. Losses at the gene ends were 0 bases for V and 2 bases for J; bases not matched to a gene: 8. The CDR3 runs to 19 residues. Germline V CDR1 and CDR2: SGHVS, FNYEAQ. The chain's CDR3 is CASSLAREGLKTGANVLTF. As DNA, the CDR3 is TGTGCCAGCAGCTTAGCGCGGGAGGGCCTCAAGACTGGGGCCAACGTCCTGACTTTC.

This sequence joins TRBV28 and TRBJ2-7; 9 nucleotides align to TRBD1. Germline CDR1 and CDR2: MDHEN and SYDVKM. The CDR3 consists of 16 residues. Trimming at V came to 6 bases and at J to 2 bases, leaving 11 bases not matched to a gene. CDR3 sequence: CASSSVGQGTPYEQYF. The CDR3 DNA is TGTGCCAGCAGCTCAGTCGGACAGGGGACTCCCTACGAGCAGTACTTC.

The chain recombines TRBV10-3 with TRBJ2-7, with D possibly matching TRBD2 (6 bases). Germline V lookup: CDR1 ENHRY, CDR2 SYGVKD. The CDR3 is made up of 14 amino acids. V was cut by 6 bases and J by 0 bases, with 12 bases left in between. This CDR3 reads CAISPSVSSYEQYF. The CDR3 coding sequence is TGTGCCATCAGCCCTAGCGTGAGCTCCTACGAGCAGTACTTC.

The rearrangement uses TRBV6-6 and TRBJ2-1; D is possibly TRBD1 (7 bases). V was pared by 6 bases and J by 3 bases, with 18 bases between. This CDR3 is 16 amino acids long. Per the germline V gene, CDR1 is MNHNY and CDR2 is SVGAGI (reference sequence). CDR3 coding DNA: TGTGCCAGCAGGCGGGACAGCACACTCTTCTACAATGAGCAGTTCTTC. Protein sequence: CASRRDSTLFYNEQFF.